The 20 T cell receptor beta chains below were found in one sample sequenced in a study of circulating and synovial CD4+ cells in juvenile arthritis. This table comes from immunoSEQ multiplex PCR, and its TCRdb copy is limited to in-frame clones, with some not included. Altogether about 32,000 clones are present, roughly 96% being singletons, with the ten largest covering roughly 0.7%. The material sequenced was CD4+ T cells from blood. These receptors were taken from a human donor with juvenile idiopathic arthritis.

The chain uses TRBV7-2 and TRBJ1-5; no reliable D call. The V and J ends lost 4 bases and 0 bases respectively, with 10 bases between them. CDR3 length equals 15 residues. Germline V gene data show CDR1 as SGHTA and CDR2 as FQGNSA. This chain's CDR3 is CASSSGRVSNQPQHF. CDR3 nucleotides: TGTGCCAGCAGCTCGGGAAGGGTTAGCAATCAGCCCCAGCATTTT.

This chain connects TRBV4-1 to TRBJ2-3; TRBD1 might be the D (6 bases). This CDR3 is built from 16 residues. From germline, CDR1 is MGHRA and CDR2 YSYEKL. Trimming removed 1 base at V and 0 bases at J, with 11 bases between. The CDR3 sequence is CASSQGSGQSTDTQYF. The CDR3 DNA reads as TGCGCCAGCAGCCAAGGGTCGGGACAAAGCACAGATACGCAGTATTTT.

This clone was counted a single time. V usage is TRBV9 and J usage is TRBJ1-3; no definite D call. Trimming cost V 0 bases and J 4 bases, with 8 bases left between them. CDR1 SGDLS and CDR2 YYNGEE come from the germline V gene. The CDR3 consists of 14 residues. CDR3 bases: TGTGCCAGCAGCGTAGCGGGATTCGGAAACACCATATATTTT. It codes for CASSVAGFGNTIYF.

V gene TRBV28 combines with J gene TRBJ2-3, with 10 nucleotides matching TRBD1. The CDR3 extends over 16 amino acids. CDR1 and CDR2 (germline): MDHEN, SYDVKM. V lost 5 bases, J lost 2 bases, and 7 bases stayed unmatched. CDR3 in amino acids: CASSQRQGAFTDTQYF. The CDR3, as DNA: TGTGCCAGCAGTCAGAGACAGGGGGCATTCACAGATACGCAGTATTTT.

The chain employs TRBV4-2 and TRBJ1-4; tentatively, D is TRBD1 (6 bases). The germline V gene has CDR1 LGHNA and CDR2 YNFKEQ. CDR3 length: 18 amino acids. Trimming left V 1 base short and J 8 bases short, with 23 bases between. CDR3 sequence (DNA): TGTGCCAGCAGCCAAGGAACAGGGTCCCCCGGCGTTTGGGAAAAACTGTTTTTT. It translates to CASSQGTGSPGVWEKLFF.

The rearrangement joins TRBV5-1 to TRBJ2-5; 8 nucleotides match TRBD1. Per germline, CDR1 SGHRS and CDR2 YFSETQ. CDR3 length: 16 amino acids. With 4 bases clipped from V and 4 bases from J, the junction kept 12 bases outside the gene matches. The CDR3 DNA reads as TGCGCCAGCAGCCTGGGGGCAGGGGGCGAGGGAGAGACCCAGTACTTC. It is translated as CASSLGAGGEGETQYF.

This rearrangement joins TRBV5-4 to TRBJ1-1; maybe TRBD1 (5 bases). Germline loops: CDR1 SGHNT, CDR2 YYREEE (reference sequence). V was trimmed by 4 bases and J by 1 base, leaving 11 bases between them. The CDR3 contains 14 residues. Written as DNA, the CDR3 is TGTGCCAGCAGCCAATTGACAGCGAACACTGAAGCTTTCTTT. Amino acids: CASSQLTANTEAFF.

The chain is built from TRBV7-2 and TRBJ2-1; 12 bases map to TRBD2. V was pared by 6 bases and J by 6 bases, with 9 bases of the junction left unmatched. This CDR3 region has 16 residues. CDR1 is SGHTA, CDR2 FQGNSA, per germline. CDR3: CASRSPGLAGLNEQFF. Here the CDR3 DNA reads TGTGCCAGCAGGTCTCCGGGACTAGCGGGCCTCAATGAGCAGTTCTTC.

The CDR3, as DNA: TGTGCCAGTAGTATAGTGGGAGGTGAGACCCAGTACTTC. It specifies CASSIVGGETQYF. The chain uses TRBV19 and TRBJ2-5, with a tentative D call TRBD2 (6 bases). V was shortened by 1 base and J by 5 bases, with 8 bases between the two germline ends. In germline, CDR1 is LNHDA, CDR2 SQIVND (reference sequence). The CDR3 extends over 13 amino acids. The variable domain in full, completed from reference TRBV19 and TRBJ2-5, reads DGGITQSPKYLFRKEGQNVTLSCEQNLNHDAMYWYRQDPGQGLRLIYYSQIVNDFQKGDIAEGYSVSREKKESFPLTVTSAQKNPTAFYLCASSIVGGETQYFGPGTRLLVL.

CDR3 in amino acids: CASSQDPGGRLAGVTDTQYF. Written as DNA, the CDR3 is TGTGCCAGCAGCCAAGATCCAGGGGGTCGGCTAGCGGGGGTAACAGATACGCAGTATTTT. The chain joins TRBV4-2 to TRBJ2-3; TRBD2 matches 10 bases. The V segment lost 0 bases and the J segment 3 bases; nucleotides outside the gene matches: 15. The CDR3 totals 20 residues. CDR1 is LGHNA and CDR2 is YNFKEQ in the germline V gene.

V gene TRBV19 combines with J gene TRBJ1-5, with 12 bases aligning to TRBD1. This CDR3 comprises 14 residues. J gave up 7 bases and V 3 bases, and 1 base lay outside the gene matches. The germline V gene encodes CDR1 LNHDA and CDR2 SQIVND (reference sequence). The CDR3 loop is CASSMGTGGQPQHF. Written as DNA, the CDR3 is TGTGCCAGTAGTATGGGGACAGGGGGCCAGCCCCAGCATTTT.

This clone was detected a few times. The chain joins TRBV19 to TRBJ2-7; 7 bases agree with TRBD2. Germline-derived CDR1 and CDR2 are LNHDA and SQIVND (reference sequence). The CDR3 spans 13 residues. J was trimmed by 1 base and V by 9 bases; bases with no gene match: 6. The CDR3 sequence: CASAGRSSYEQYF. The CDR3 nucleotides read TGTGCCAGCGCCGGGAGGTCTTCCTACGAGCAGTACTTC.

The J gene is TRBJ2-1, the V gene TRBV2, with 15 bases identical to TRBD2. The germline CDR1 and CDR2 sequences are SNHLY and FYNNEI. Trimming took 5 bases from V and 4 from J; bases not matched to a gene: 6. CDR3 length equals 17 residues. CDR3 bases: TGTGCCAGCAGTTTCGGACTAGCGGGAGGGAAATACAATGAGCAGTTCTTC. Its protein product is CASSFGLAGGKYNEQFF.

This chain uses TRBV18 with TRBJ2-3, with D possibly being TRBD2 (5 bases). The CDR3 totals 15 residues. The V gene's germline CDR1 is KGHSH and CDR2 LQKENI. V dropped 4 bases and J dropped 5 bases, with 16 bases sitting between them. CDR3 nucleotide sequence: TGTGCCAGCTCACAGACTATTCTGGACGGAGATACGCAGTATTTT. It codes for CASSQTILDGDTQYF.

This chain connects TRBV6-1 to TRBJ1-1, with no clear D. Trimming left V 6 bases short and J 5 bases short, with 16 bases between. Germline V CDR1 and CDR2: MNHNS, SASEGT. CDR3 length: 14 amino acids. CDR3 DNA sequence: TGTGCCAGCAGCACAAAACCGGGAGGGACTGAAGCTTTCTTT. Protein sequence: CASSTKPGGTEAFF.

The rearrangement links TRBV12-5 to TRBJ1-4, with 10 nucleotides matching TRBD1. CDR1 is LGHNT and CDR2 is FRNRAP in the germline V gene. With 0 bases clipped from V and 8 bases from J, the junction kept 9 bases outside the gene matches. There are 17 residues in the CDR3. CDR3 DNA: TGTGCTAGTGGTTTGGTACGTCCGGGACAGGGGAGAGAAAAACTGTTTTTT. Translating gives CASGLVRPGQGREKLFF.

The V call is TRBV5-6, the J call TRBJ2-2; the match to TRBD2 covers 8 bases. With V trimmed by 6 bases and J by 4 bases, 14 bases remained unmatched. The CDR3 consists of 17 residues. Germline CDR1 is SGHDT and CDR2 is YYEEEE. CDR3 sequence: CASTPDPGGPVTGELFF. The CDR3 region has the DNA TGTGCCAGCACCCCTGACCCGGGGGGGCCGGTCACCGGGGAGCTGTTTTTT.

The genes are TRBV5-1 and TRBJ2-5; 7 bases are a match to TRBD1. This CDR3 comprises 11 residues. CDR1 and CDR2 from the germline V gene are SGHRS and YFSETQ. The V gene end was trimmed by 5 bases and the J gene end by 5 bases; junction bases not matched to a gene: 0. The CDR3 protein is CASRTGETQYF. The DNA of the CDR3 is TGCGCCAGCAGGACAGGGGAGACCCAGTACTTC.

This clone was counted between two and nine times. CDR3 loop: CAWTTGHVQYF. The CDR3 region has the DNA TGTGCCTGGACCACAGGGCACGTCCAGTACTTC. The chain recombines TRBV30 with TRBJ2-5, with a tentative D call TRBD1 (6 bases). CDR1 GTSNPN and CDR2 SVGIG come from the germline V gene (reference sequence). Trimming took off 4 bases at V and 10 bases at J, with 13 bases between the two ends. The CDR3 is made up of 11 amino acids.

The chain combines TRBV4-1 with TRBJ2-2; D ambiguous. Trimming took 8 bases from V and 2 from J, leaving 12 bases between them. Looked up from germline, CDR1 is MGHRA and CDR2 is YSYEKL. The CDR3 totals 14 residues. The CDR3 DNA reads TGCGCCAGCGCCGGGTGGTTCAACACCGGGGAGCTGTTTTTT. Its translation is CASAGWFNTGELFF.